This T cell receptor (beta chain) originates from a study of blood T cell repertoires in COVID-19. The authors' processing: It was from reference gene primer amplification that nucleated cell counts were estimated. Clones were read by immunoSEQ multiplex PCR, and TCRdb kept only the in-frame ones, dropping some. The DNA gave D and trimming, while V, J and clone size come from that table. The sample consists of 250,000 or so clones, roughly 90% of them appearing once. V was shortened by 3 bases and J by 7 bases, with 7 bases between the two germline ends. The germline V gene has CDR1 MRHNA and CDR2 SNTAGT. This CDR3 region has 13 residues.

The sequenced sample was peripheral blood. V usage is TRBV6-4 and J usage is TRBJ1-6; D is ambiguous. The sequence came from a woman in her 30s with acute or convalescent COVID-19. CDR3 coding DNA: TGTGCCAGCAGTGAGTCCGCGAATTCACCCCTCCACTTT. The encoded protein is CASSESANSPLHF.